The clone carrying this TCR beta chain appeared once. Its antigen is still unknown. The sample comes from a study of T-cell reconstitution after alpha-beta-depleted transplantation in children. Germline values: CDR1 SQVTM, CDR2 ANQGSEA. V lost 4 bases, J lost 1 base, and 8 bases lay in between. The CDR3 is 14 amino acids. Preparation of the TCRbeta library involved a method that used unique molecular identifiers. One entry per CDR3 protein, called by TCRdb with MiXCR from the PCR reads. The repertoire includes around 500,000 distinct CDR3 sequences, more than 20% of them detected once, and roughly 15% sits in the top ten. Notes on the study in general: Recipient T cells and thymic progenitors that survived were the source of the high TCRbeta diversity seen at day 60 in some patients. The origin of alpha-beta T cells about two months after transplant was reportedly several hundred expanded graft clones.

V and J are TRBV29-1 and TRBJ2-6; no clear D. The source material was PBMCs, mostly from graft donor cells, sampled 360 days after TCRalphabeta/CD19-depleted stem cell transplant. The source is a boy under two years old who had a stem cell transplant for acute myeloid leukemia, so the T cells may come from the graft donor. CDR3 protein: CSVVDGSGANVLTF. Here the CDR3 DNA reads TGCAGCGTTGTGGACGGGTCTGGGGCCAACGTCCTGACTTTC.